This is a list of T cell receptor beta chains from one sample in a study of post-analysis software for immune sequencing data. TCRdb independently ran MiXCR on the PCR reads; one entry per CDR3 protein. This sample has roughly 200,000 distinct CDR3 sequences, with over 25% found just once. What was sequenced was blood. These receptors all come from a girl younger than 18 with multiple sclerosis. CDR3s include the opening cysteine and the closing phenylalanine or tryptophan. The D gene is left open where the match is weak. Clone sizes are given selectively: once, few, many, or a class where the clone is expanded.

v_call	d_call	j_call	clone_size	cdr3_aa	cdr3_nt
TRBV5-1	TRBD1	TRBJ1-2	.	CASSGGQGVGYTF	TGCGCCAGCAGCGGGGGACAGGGCGTTGGCTACACCTTC
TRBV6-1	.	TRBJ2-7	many	CASSEPYEQYF	TGTGCCAGCAGTGAACCCTACGAGCAGTACTTC
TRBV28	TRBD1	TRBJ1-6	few	CASSLVTGVNSPLHF	TGTGCCAGCAGTTTAGTCACAGGGGTTAATTCACCCCTCCACTTT
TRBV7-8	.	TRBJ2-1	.	CASSLVLARYNEQFF	TGTGCCAGCAGCTTAGTTCTAGCACGATACAATGAGCAGTTCTTC
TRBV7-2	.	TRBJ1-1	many	CASSLVATEAFF	TGTGCCAGCAGCTTAGTTGCGACTGAAGCTTTCTTT
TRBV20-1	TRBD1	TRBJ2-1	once	CSARDAGGHNEQFF	TGCAGTGCTAGAGATGCAGGGGGCCACAATGAGCAGTTCTTC
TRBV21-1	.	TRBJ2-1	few	CASGPGQGMDNEQFF	TGTGCCAGCGGACCGGGACAGGGGATGGACAATGAGCAGTTCTTC
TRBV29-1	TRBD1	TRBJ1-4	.	CSVGRSQTGRNEKLFF	TGCAGCGTTGGACGCTCGCAGACAGGGCGGAATGAAAAACTGTTTTTT
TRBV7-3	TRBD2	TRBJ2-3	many	CASSRTSGGEDTQYF	TGTGCCAGCAGCCGGACTAGCGGGGGGGAGGATACGCAGTATTTT
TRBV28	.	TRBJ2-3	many	CASSQIGREGAYF	TGTGCCAGCAGCCAAATCGGTCGAGAGGGAGCGTATTTT
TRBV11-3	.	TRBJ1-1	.	CASSPPHSARKDSFMNTEAFF	TGTGCCAGCAGCCCACCGCATTCGGCCAGGAAAGATTCGTTCATGAACACTGAAGCTTTCTTT
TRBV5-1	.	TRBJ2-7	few	CASSLDRAPGGEQYF	TGCGCCAGCAGCTTGGATCGGGCCCCAGGGGGGGAGCAGTACTTC
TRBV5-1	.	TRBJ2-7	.	CASSLNRGGTYEQYF	TGCGCCAGCAGCTTGAACAGGGGGGGCACCTACGAGCAGTACTTC
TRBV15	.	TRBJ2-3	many	CATSRGMDSTDTQYF	TGTGCCACCAGCAGAGGTATGGACAGCACAGATACGCAGTATTTT
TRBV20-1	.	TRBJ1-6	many	CSAAGFDNSPLHF	TGCAGTGCTGCAGGGTTCGATAATTCACCCCTCCACTTT
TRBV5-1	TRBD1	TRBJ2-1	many	CASSLPVTGGYNEQFF	TGCGCCAGCAGCTTGCCCGTAACAGGGGGCTACAATGAGCAGTTCTTC
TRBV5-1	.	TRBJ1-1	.	CASGLDPGMGTEAFF	TGCGCCAGCGGCTTGGATCCGGGTATGGGCACTGAAGCTTTCTTT
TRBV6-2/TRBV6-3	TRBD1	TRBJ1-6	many	CASSWTGLLHF	TGTGCCAGCAGTTGGACAGGTCTCCTCCACTTT
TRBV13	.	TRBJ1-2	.	CASSFSAGEGHGYTF	TGTGCCAGCAGCTTTTCCGCAGGGGAGGGACATGGCTACACCTTC
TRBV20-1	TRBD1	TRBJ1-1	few	CSARQGANTEAFF	TGCAGTGCTCGCCAGGGGGCGAACACTGAAGCTTTCTTT
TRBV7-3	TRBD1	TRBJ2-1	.	CASSSRQGEQFF	TGTGCCAGCAGCAGTAGACAGGGCGAGCAGTTCTTC
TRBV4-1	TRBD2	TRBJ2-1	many	CASSQVENGLAEFNEQFF	TGCGCCAGCAGCCAAGTTGAAAATGGACTAGCGGAGTTCAATGAGCAGTTCTTC
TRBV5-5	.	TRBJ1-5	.	CASSPAVEQPRHF	TGTGCCAGCAGCCCGGCGGTAGAACAGCCCCGGCATTTT
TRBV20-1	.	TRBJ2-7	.	CSADGQSTRQYF	TGCAGTGCTGACGGGCAAAGTACGAGGCAGTACTTC
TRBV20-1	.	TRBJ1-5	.	CSASTGTHQPQHF	TGCAGTGCTAGTACGGGGACACATCAGCCCCAGCATTTT
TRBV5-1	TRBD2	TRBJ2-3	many	CASSLGTSGHSTDTQYF	TGCGCCAGCAGCTTGGGGACTAGCGGCCATAGCACAGATACGCAGTATTTT
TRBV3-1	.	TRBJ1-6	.	CASSHGQGGSPLHF	TGTGCCAGCAGCCACGGTCAGGGTGGTTCACCCCTCCACTTT
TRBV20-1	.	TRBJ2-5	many	CSASQGPQETQYF	TGCAGTGCTTCGCAGGGCCCACAAGAGACCCAGTACTTC
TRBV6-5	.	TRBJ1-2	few	CASSYRAGTYGYTF	TGTGCCAGCAGTTACCGGGCAGGGACCTATGGCTACACCTTC
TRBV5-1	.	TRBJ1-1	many	CASAWGGGTEAFF	TGCGCCAGCGCTTGGGGGGGGGGCACTGAAGCTTTCTTT
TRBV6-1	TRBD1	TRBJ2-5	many	CAMTGQGRETQYF	TGTGCCATGACAGGACAGGGAAGAGAGACCCAGTACTTC
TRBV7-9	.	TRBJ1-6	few	CASSFDSTVGSPLHF	TGTGCCAGCAGCTTCGATTCAACAGTGGGGTCACCCCTCCACTTT
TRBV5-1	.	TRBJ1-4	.	CASSLFGSGGTNEKLFF	TGCGCCAGCAGCTTGTTTGGCAGTGGCGGGACTAATGAAAAACTGTTTTTT
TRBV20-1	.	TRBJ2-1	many	CSAKAVGNNEQFF	TGCAGTGCTAAGGCGGTGGGGAACAATGAGCAGTTCTTC
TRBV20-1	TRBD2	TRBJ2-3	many	CSARIMGTSSPDTQYF	TGCAGTGCCAGAATTATGGGGACTAGCTCTCCAGATACGCAGTATTTT
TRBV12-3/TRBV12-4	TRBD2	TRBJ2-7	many	CASSFPLAGGLEQYF	TGTGCCAGCAGTTTCCCACTAGCGGGGGGGTTGGAGCAGTACTTC
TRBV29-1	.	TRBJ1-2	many	CSAPRDKGYGYTF	TGCAGCGCCCCTCGGGACAAAGGCTATGGCTACACCTTC
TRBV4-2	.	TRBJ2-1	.	CASSQDGQQPSYNEQFF	TGTGCCAGCAGCCAAGACGGGCAGCAACCTTCCTACAATGAGCAGTTCTTC
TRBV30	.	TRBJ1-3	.	CAWSVSGANTIYF	TGTGCCTGGAGTGTATCAGGGGCGAACACCATATATTTT